Listed below are T cell receptor beta chains from one sample, sequenced in a study of cytomegalovirus exposure and HLA in healthy donors. The table came from immunoSEQ multiplex PCR; TCRdb's copy has only in-frame clones and leaves some out. This sample has about 120,000 clones, with around three quarters found just once. The sequenced sample was PBMCs. The receptors come from a man younger than 40 in good health and CMV-seropositive. The CDR3 runs from the conserved cysteine through the conserved F or W. D genes are given only for firm matches. Where a row states a size, it is once, few, many or the class of an expanded clone; other rows omit it.

TRBV7-3	TRBD2	NA	TRBJ2-3	TGTGCCAGCAGCGCACTAGCGGGGGTCACAGATACGCAGTATTTT	CASSALAGVTDTQYF
TRBV7-8	NA	NA	TRBJ1-1	TGTGCCAGCAGCCGAATCCGAGGGGGAAACACTGAAGCTTTCTTT	CASSRIRGGNTEAFF
TRBV4-1	TRBD1	NA	TRBJ1-3	TGCGCCAGCAGCCACCCAGGACAGGTTTTCTCTGGAAACACCATATATTTT	CASSHPGQVFSGNTIYF
TRBV28	TRBD1	NA	TRBJ2-7	TGTGCCAGCAGACATATACAGGGGGCGTGGGGCGAGCAGTACTTC	CASRHIQGAWGEQYF
TRBV11-3	NA	NA	TRBJ2-5	TGTGCCAGCAGCTTTATCGCGGGCCAAGAGACCCAGTACTTC	CASSFIAGQETQYF
TRBV18	NA	NA	TRBJ1-1	TGTGCCAGCTCACAAAACAGCCTGAACACTGAAGCTTTCTTT	CASSQNSLNTEAFF
TRBV29-1	NA	NA	TRBJ1-1	TGCAGCGTTGACACGGGGTTCACTGAAGCTTTCTTT	CSVDTGFTEAFF
TRBV7-3	TRBD1	NA	TRBJ1-6	TGTGCCAGCAGCTCGGACAGGGGGCGTTCACCCCTCCACTTT	CASSSDRGRSPLHF
TRBV15	NA	NA	TRBJ2-5	TGTGCCACCAGCAGAGACCCGTACAGTCAAGAGACCCAGTACTTC	CATSRDPYSQETQYF
TRBV6-4	NA	NA	TRBJ1-1	TGTGCCAGCAGACCCGCCGGCGGGGGTGGGGGCACTGAAGCTTTCTTT	CASRPAGGGGGTEAFF
TRBV2	TRBD2	NA	TRBJ2-7	TGTGCCAGCAGTGGGGAGCGGGAGGGCCAAATCTACGAGCAGTACTTC	CASSGEREGQIYEQYF
TRBV2	NA	NA	TRBJ2-6	TGTGCCAGCATACGGTCTGGGGCCAACGTCCTGACTTTC	CASIRSGANVLTF
TRBV11-2	NA	NA	TRBJ2-7	TGTGCCAGCAGCTTGTCCCTATCGGTAAACGAGCAGTACTTC	CASSLSLSVNEQYF
TRBV5-4	TRBD2	NA	TRBJ2-7	TGTGCCAGCAGCCAAGGGACTAGCGGGGGCTACGAGCAGTACTTC	CASSQGTSGGYEQYF
TRBV6-1	TRBD1	NA	TRBJ2-2	TGTGCCAGCAGTCCTTTAACAGGGGGCACCGGGGAGCTGTTTTTT	CASSPLTGGTGELFF
TRBV5-4	TRBD1	NA	TRBJ2-5	TGTGCCAGCAGCCCTACAGGGGGCCAAGAGACCCAGTACTTC	CASSPTGGQETQYF
TRBV5-6	NA	NA	TRBJ2-7	TGTGCCAGCACCGAGGCTGTGGCCGGGGAGCAGTACTTC	CASTEAVAGEQYF
TRBV7-2	NA	NA	TRBJ2-3	TGTGCCAGCAGCCTATCTAGTTTGGCCTCCACAGATACGCAGTATTTT	CASSLSSLASTDTQYF
TRBV28	NA	few	TRBJ1-6	TGTGCCAGCAGCCCCCGACAGGATTCACCCCTCCACTTT	CASSPRQDSPLHF
TRBV7-9	NA	NA	TRBJ2-1	TGTTCCAGCAGCTTAGCGGAGGGGGCCGTGAATGAGCAGTTCTTC	CSSSLAEGAVNEQFF
TRBV2	NA	NA	TRBJ2-5	TGTGCCAGCAACAGTTACCAAGAGACCCAGTACTTC	CASNSYQETQYF
TRBV7-8	NA	NA	TRBJ2-5	TGTGCCAGCAGCTTAGCGAGAAACAGGGACCAAGAGACCCAGTACTTC	CASSLARNRDQETQYF
TRBV7-9	NA	few	TRBJ1-2	TGTGCCAGCTCCCACCGGAACTATGGCTACACCTTC	CASSHRNYGYTF
TRBV6-5	TRBD2	once	TRBJ2-7	TGTGCCAGCAGTCCTTGGACTAGCGGGGTCGAGCAGTACTTC	CASSPWTSGVEQYF
TRBV6-6	TRBD1	once	TRBJ2-4	TGTGCCAGCAGGACCCAGGGGGCGAACATTCAGTACTTC	CASRTQGANIQYF
TRBV5-4	TRBD1	NA	TRBJ2-7	TGTGCCAGCAGCTATGACAGGGGGAGGTACGAGCAGTACTTC	CASSYDRGRYEQYF
TRBV15	TRBD1	NA	TRBJ2-3	TGTGCCACCAGCAGGTCTCCGGGACAGGGGGCAGATACGCAGTATTTT	CATSRSPGQGADTQYF
TRBV4-2	TRBD1	NA	TRBJ2-7	TGTGCCAGCAGCCAAATAGGGACAGGGCCTTACGAGCAGTACTTC	CASSQIGTGPYEQYF
TRBV19	NA	NA	TRBJ1-4	TGTGCCAGTAGTATAGGGACAGCAACTAATGAAAAACTGTTTTTT	CASSIGTATNEKLFF
TRBV28	NA	NA	TRBJ2-4	TGTGCCAGCAGTACCCCTGGACAGCTCAAGTACTTC	CASSTPGQLKYF
TRBV28	NA	NA	TRBJ1-5	TGTGCCAGCAGTTTACCAGGGGTGCGTCAGCCCCAGCATTTT	CASSLPGVRQPQHF
TRBV2	TRBD1	NA	TRBJ1-2	TGTGCCAGCAGTGGCGGACAGGGGCAAATCTATGGCTACACCTTC	CASSGGQGQIYGYTF
TRBV7-9	NA	NA	TRBJ1-5	TGTGCCAGCAGCTTGGGAGGGGGAAGCTCCCAGCATTTT	CASSLGGGSSQHF
TRBV6-5	NA	NA	TRBJ2-7	TGTGCCAGCTCACCTACCGCGGGTCTGTACGAGCAGTACTTC	CASSPTAGLYEQYF
TRBV27	NA	NA	TRBJ1-5	TGTGCCAGCAGTTTATACTACTTTCTTTCTGGTCAGCCCCAGCATTTT	CASSLYYFLSGQPQHF
TRBV11-2	TRBD1	few	TRBJ2-2	TGTGCCAGCAGCTTACTACAGGGGGACACCGGGGAGCTGTTTTTT	CASSLLQGDTGELFF
TRBV28	NA	few	TRBJ1-1	TGTGCCAGCAGTTTAAGCCCATCGGGGAACACTGAAGCTTTCTTT	CASSLSPSGNTEAFF
TRBV29-1	NA	NA	TRBJ1-1	TGCAGCGTTGAAAAAACTTCGAGGAACACTGAAGCTTTCTTT	CSVEKTSRNTEAFF
TRBV15	TRBD2	NA	TRBJ2-7	TGTGCCACCAGCGGGGGACTAGCGGCCTACGAGCAGTACTTC	CATSGGLAAYEQYF
TRBV18	NA	NA	TRBJ1-1	TGTGCCAGCTCACCATCCCAAGGACAGCTGAACACTGAAGCTTTCTTT	CASSPSQGQLNTEAFF
TRBV13	NA	NA	TRBJ2-7	TGTGCCAGCAGCCTCCACGGCGAGCAGTACTTC	CASSLHGEQYF